The source of this T cell receptor (beta chain) is a study of blood T cell repertoires in COVID-19 (dated by TCRdb to the early 2020s). For the wider study: The collaborator samples originated in the United States, Italy and Spain and spanned the acute and convalescent phases of COVID-19. The material from the prospective study consisted of cDNA or gDNA derived from T cells, B-cell-depleted T cells, or PBMCs. Subjects who had been exposed to COVID-19, were actively infected with it, or had recovered from it provided the deeply sampled blood TCRbeta repertoires that made up the dataset. A freely available public database, intended as a resource for researchers studying the immune response to SARS-CoV-2, is where the repertoires were released. Samples came from the ongoing ImmuneRACE study (first 160 participants) plus 1,254 subjects from 6 global collaborators. Nearly every sample came with metadata listing a de-identified subject ID, COVID-19 status, age in years and sex. HLA class I and class II types, where available, came from metadata supplied by the sample provider rather than from assay-based typing. The full study reports these points: The quantity of clinical and demographic metadata differed by source and by participant and was supplied without curation.

A note on this clone: The antigen it binds to is not known. Base qualities are not at hand, and no much larger clone is one base apart.

The germline V gene gives CDR1 as SGHRS and CDR2 as YFSETQ. The CDR3 contains 15 residues, cysteine and phenylalanine counted. Only the CDR3 DNA stays, 45 bases, in frame from base 1. V is cut back by 1 base and J by 10 bases, with 9 bases in the junction unmatched. Participants in the prospective study were aged about 18 to 100 years, lived in 20 to 25 United States geographic areas, and enrolled through a virtual design. To assign participants to cohorts, the prospective study relied on clinical history that participants themselves reported in a screening survey and a study questionnaire. For ImmuneRACE Cohort 3, a participant was defined as recovered based on two consecutive negative NP/OP PCR tests, clearance by a healthcare professional, or resolution of symptoms. Each participant in the prospective study had whole blood, serum and a nasopharyngeal or oropharyngeal swab collected by mobile phlebotomists. Over an approximately 2-month period, participants in the prospective study had the option of providing additional blood draws and questionnaires. Prospective study blood samples were shipped either frozen or at room temperature before DNA extraction.

The immunoSEQ Assay, a bias-controlled multiplex PCR, was used to amplify TCRbeta CDR3 regions from genomic DNA. Processing in the source paper ran as follows. Within the assay, amplification of reference gene primers was used to estimate how many nucleated cells each sample contained. To quantify the absolute abundance of each unique TCRbeta CDR3 rearrangement, sequence reads were collapsed and filtered. For each sample, productive Simpson clonality was calculated as the square root of Simpson's diversity index across productive rearrangements. Drawn from immuneACCESS, this table holds only the in-frame rearrangements with V and J called that TCRdb kept. Clones are partly lost; checked studies trace under half to an unresolved V gene and leave the rest unexplained. That table is the source of V, J and clone size, and D and trimming were worked out from the DNA. A total of around 330,000 clones appear in this sample, more than 90% of them only once. 2.6% of the sample lies in the top ten.

This clonotype originated in a man aged 55 to 70 who had recovered from COVID-19. The sequencing input was PBMCs or T cells enriched from blood (not recorded which). This chain is built from TRBV5-1 and TRBJ2-1, and 9 bases in between align with TRBD2. The nucleotide sequence is TGCGCCAGCAGCTTGAGGTTAGCGGGAGTTTACGAGCAGTTCTTC. Its coded protein is CASSLRLAGVYEQFF.